This is a list of T cell receptor beta chains from one sample in a study of blood T cells in healthy people across ages. TCRdb itself ran the 5' RACE reads through MiXCR, one entry per CDR3 protein. The profile shows over a million distinct CDR3 sequences, 35% to 55% of them singletons. The specimen sequenced was blood. The receptors shown here come from a woman aged 55-69 years in good health. Each CDR3 is given with its conserved first and last residue. Each record gives: D gene, V gene, clone size, J gene, CDR3 DNA, CDR3 protein. D genes are given only for firm matches. Size is stated for part of the rows, as once, few or many counts, or as a class when the clone is expanded.

D: NA
V: TRBV18
size: NA
J: TRBJ2-1
DNA: TGTGCCAGCTCACCGCGAGAGGATGAGCAGTTCTTC
CDR3: CASSPREDEQFF

D: TRBD2
V: TRBV27
size: few
J: TRBJ2-7
DNA: TGTGCCAGCAGTTTAGATTTAGCGGGAGGTCGTCGCGACGAGCAGTACTTC
CDR3: CASSLDLAGGRRDEQYF

D: TRBD2
V: TRBV9
size: NA
J: TRBJ2-3
DNA: TGTGCCAGCAGCGTAGCGGGGGGAGCTACGCAGTATTTT
CDR3: CASSVAGGATQYF

D: TRBD2
V: TRBV20-1
size: few
J: TRBJ2-7
DNA: TGCAGTGCCCTGTTAGCGGGAGTCTACGAGCAGTACTTC
CDR3: CSALLAGVYEQYF

D: NA
V: TRBV5-1
size: NA
J: TRBJ1-2
DNA: TGCGCCAGCAGCTTGGGTCAGGGGTCCGTTGGAGGCTACACCTTC
CDR3: CASSLGQGSVGGYTF

D: NA
V: TRBV20-1
size: few
J: TRBJ2-1
DNA: TGCAGTGCTAGTCAAGGTAAAGGGGCAACGCGGGAGCAGTTCTTC
CDR3: CSASQGKGATREQFF

D: TRBD2
V: TRBV20-1
size: few
J: TRBJ2-7
DNA: TGCAGTGCTTGGACCGGGACTAGCGAGAAGAACTACGAGCAGTACTTC
CDR3: CSAWTGTSEKNYEQYF

D: NA
V: TRBV11-2
size: few
J: TRBJ1-2
DNA: TGTGCCAGCAGCTCAGTCGTACAGCGTAATCATGGCTACACCTTC
CDR3: CASSSVVQRNHGYTF

D: TRBD2
V: TRBV11-1
size: few
J: TRBJ2-7
DNA: TGTGCCAGCAGCCGGGCGAGGACTAGCGGCTACGAGCAGTACTTC
CDR3: CASSRARTSGYEQYF

D: TRBD2
V: TRBV20-1
size: few
J: TRBJ2-4
DNA: TGCAGTGCTCCCGGACTAGCGCGAAACATTCAGTACTTC
CDR3: CSAPGLARNIQYF

D: TRBD2
V: TRBV28
size: few
J: TRBJ2-3
DNA: TGTGCCAGCACCAGAGCGGGAGTACGCACAGATACGCAGTATTTT
CDR3: CASTRAGVRTDTQYF

D: TRBD2
V: TRBV5-1
size: NA
J: TRBJ2-3
DNA: TGCGCCAGCAGCTGGTGGACTAGCGGCATTACAGATACGCAGTATTTT
CDR3: CASSWWTSGITDTQYF

D: NA
V: TRBV18
size: NA
J: TRBJ2-7
DNA: TGTGCCAGCCCCCCGCTCGACAGGTACGAGCAGTACTTC
CDR3: CASPPLDRYEQYF

D: TRBD2
V: TRBV10-2
size: once
J: TRBJ2-5
DNA: TGCGCCAGCAGGCGGACTAGCGATCCAGAGACCCAGTACTTC
CDR3: CASRRTSDPETQYF

D: NA
V: TRBV27
size: NA
J: TRBJ1-6
DNA: TGTGCCAGCAGGATATCCTATAATTCACCCCTCCACTTT
CDR3: CASRISYNSPLHF